This T cell receptor beta chain was sequenced in a study of T cell clonality in common variable immunodeficiency. General observations from the study: Compared with healthy controls, CVID subjects showed increased TCRbeta clonality, mostly in about a third.

Each donor provided about 4.5 to 8.5 ml of heparinized whole blood. Germline loops: CDR1 SGHKS, CDR2 YYEKEE (reference sequence). The CDR3 spans 15 residues. Trimming cost V 0 bases and J 4 bases; bases outside gene matches: 3. This clone was seen repeatedly, ten times or more. Its matching antigen is unknown. The CDR3 end is not reached by the read, which stops 3 residues before it; the germline J gene fills it in. TCRdb's copy holds only in-frame clones and misses some; the assay was immunoSEQ multiplex PCR. This sample carries roughly 40,000 clones, none of them present only once. The J gene is TRBJ2-2, the V gene TRBV5-5; TRBD1 aligns across 7 bases. The sequence derives from a person between 18 and 75 years old in good health. The sample consisted of peripheral blood mononuclear cells. The CDR3 DNA, read in part, is TGTGCCAGCAGCTTGGAGGGGGCGGTCACCGGGGAG. Residues: CASSLEGAVTGE. The full CDR3 sequence reads CASSLEGAVTGELFF.